This entry concerns a single TCR beta chain. This clonotype was detected many times. This clone's antigen is unknown. Base qualities were left out, and no much larger clone turns up one base away. V was cut back by 11 bases and J by 2 bases, leaving a gap of 10 bases between them. CDR1 and CDR2 are read off the germline V gene as WSHSY and SAAADI. The CDR3 covers 13 residues, taking in both the cysteine and the phenylalanine. Only the CDR3 DNA is retained, 39 bases long and in frame from the first base. The label giving this sample's time point can be read as: before trial treatment. Donors were enrolled in RACIN, a single-arm phase I dose-escalation trial combining nivolumab, ipilimumab, aspirin, low-dose cyclophosphamide and low-dose radiotherapy. Eligible patients had advanced, TIL-negative solid tumors. Sequencing used an Illumina HiSeq 2500. First-strand cDNA was synthesized with Superscript III and a set of TRAV- and TRBV-specific primers, covering both TCRalpha and TCRbeta chains. TCRs were amplified for about 19 PCR cycles with Phusion, using a constant-region primer paired with the adapter attached to the V primers. Amplification of the isolated mRNA was done with the MessageAmp II aRNA Amplification Kit, which involved a roughly 17-hour in vitro transcription at 37 degrees C. The Dynabeads mRNA DIRECT Purification Kit was used to isolate mRNA for TCR sequencing. Indexed Illumina adapters were added in a second Phusion PCR of 25 to 30 cycles, and the PCR products were purified with AMPure XP beads. For the original study's pipeline: Using custom Perl scripts, TCR sequences encoding the same protein were pooled, out-of-frame sequences were removed, and the abundance of each clonotype was computed. Any TCR sequence backed by just one read was left out of the analysis. Among the metrics used to describe the repertoires were Shannon entropy, Gini index, clonality, richness, and the frequency of TCRs shared between repertoires. TCRdb reprocessed the public reads (quality trimming at Q25 with fastp, clone calling with MiXCR) and kept in-frame beta chains. CDR3 protein duplicates are merged, each entry listing the most common genes and DNA. Clone size and V and J calls follow TCRdb, not the original study. Within this sample are about 39,000 distinct CDR3 sequences, with roughly 31% of them counted one time only. 3.5% to 4% of the sample is taken by the ten largest.

The sample originates from a study of low-dose radiotherapy and immunotherapy resistance in tumors (dated by TCRdb to 2022 to 2024). For context, the study as a whole: Cohort 1 received 0.5 Gy per fraction every 2 weeks, with a prescribed total PTV dose of 6.5 Gy. Every two weeks, patients got intravenous cyclophosphamide at 200 mg/m2, given one day ahead of each radiation and immunotherapy administration. Nivolumab was administered intravenously as a 240 mg flat dose every two weeks, and ipilimumab was administered intravenously at 1 mg/kg every six weeks. Randomization of trial participants into treatment groups was not performed. Cohort 2 received 1 Gy per fraction every two weeks, with a total of 13 Gy over 26 weeks. Starting on cycle 1 day 1, patients took 300 mg of aspirin by mouth once daily for four cycles. Eight patients were included in the translational analysis: three from the first dose cohort and the first five from the second dose cohort.

Recombination joined TRBV10-2 with TRBJ2-6, with no confidently assigned D gene. The sample in question was PBMCs, obtained before treatment. This TCR was recovered from a male donor with gallbladder cancer. The CDR3 has the sequence CASRGAGANVLTF. The nucleotides are TGCGCCTCACGCGGCGCTGGGGCCAACGTCCTGACTTTC.